One sample yielded the 7 T cell receptor beta chains listed below, sequenced in a study of T-cell memory formation after mild COVID-19. One entry per CDR3 protein results from TCRdb running MiXCR on the 5' RACE reads. The profile shows around 430,000 distinct CDR3 sequences, roughly 15% of them singletons. Sample: PBMCs or a T cell subset sorted from them (not recorded which). Receptors originate from a man in his late teens or twenties who had mild COVID-19 (a few samples of this study predate the infection). Cell type and time point are not known.

This clonotype has just a few counts. The CDR3 end shows no conserved phenylalanine or tryptophan, and so a read error is likely. The rearrangement joins TRBV7-2 to TRBJ2-3; no reliable D call. V lost 4 bases to trimming and J lost 2 bases, with 10 bases between them. Germline loops: CDR1 SGHTA, CDR2 FQGNSA. The CDR3 is 14 residues long. The CDR3 nucleotides read TGTGCCAGCAGCTCCGTTTGGGACACAGATACGCAGTATTCT. Protein sequence: CASSSVWDTDTQYS.

The gene calls are TRBV12-3 or TRBV12-4 and TRBJ2-1; TRBD1 matches 7 bases. J gave up 9 bases and V 8 bases, and 7 bases lay outside the gene matches. The CDR3 runs 12 residues. The CDR3, as DNA: TGTGCCAGCCACCGGGACAGTGGTGAGCAGTTCTTC. Protein product: CASHRDSGEQFF.

This clonotype has at least ten counts. The DNA for the CDR3 is TGTGCCAGCAGCTTAGAGCGGGGGGCCTACTACGAGCAGTACGTC. Amino acid sequence: CASSLERGAYYEQYV. The rearrangement joins TRBV11-2 to TRBJ2-7; 8 nucleotides agree with TRBD2. V gave up 0 bases and J gave up 3 bases; unmatched junction bases: 4. Germline loops: CDR1 SGHAT, CDR2 FQNNGV. This CDR3 has 15 amino acids.

The sample holds a few counts of this clonotype. The chain has TRBV5-1 and TRBJ1-1, with D unresolved. CDR1 is SGHRS and CDR2 is YFSETQ in the germline V gene. The CDR3 is 13 residues long. Trimming cost V 4 bases and J 2 bases, with 9 bases left between them. In DNA form, the CDR3 reads TGCGCCAGCAGCGTGGGGATAAACACTGAAGCTTTCTTT. This encodes CASSVGINTEAFF.

This chain uses TRBV18 with TRBJ1-1; 7 bases are shared with TRBD1. The CDR3 consists of 16 residues. V lost 2 bases to trimming and J lost 2 bases; unmatched junction nucleotides: 8. From germline, CDR1 is KGHSH and CDR2 LQKENI. CDR3 amino acids: CASSPTWTGRNTEAFF. CDR3 sequence (DNA): TGTGCCAGCTCACCAACCTGGACAGGCCGAAACACTGAAGCTTTCTTT.

The chain joins TRBV7-7 to TRBJ2-7; the D gene could be TRBD1 or TRBD2 (5 bases each). The CDR3 has 15 amino acids. Germline loops: CDR1 SSHAT, CDR2 FNYEAQ (reference sequence). V lost 5 bases to trimming and J lost 3 bases, with 17 bases between them. The CDR3 here is CASSPSPGRSYEQYF. CDR3 nucleotides: TGTGCCAGCAGCCCTAGTCCGGGACGGAGCTACGAGCAGTACTTC.

In its sample, this clonotype was seen a few times. In nucleotides, the CDR3 is TGCGCCAGCACGGACACCGGGGAGCTGTTTTTT. It specifies CASTDTGELFF. The chain combines TRBV5-1 with TRBJ2-2; D gene ambiguous. V lost 6 bases and J lost 3, with 3 bases in between. The CDR3 sequence is 11 residues long. The germline gives CDR1 SGHRS, CDR2 YFSETQ.